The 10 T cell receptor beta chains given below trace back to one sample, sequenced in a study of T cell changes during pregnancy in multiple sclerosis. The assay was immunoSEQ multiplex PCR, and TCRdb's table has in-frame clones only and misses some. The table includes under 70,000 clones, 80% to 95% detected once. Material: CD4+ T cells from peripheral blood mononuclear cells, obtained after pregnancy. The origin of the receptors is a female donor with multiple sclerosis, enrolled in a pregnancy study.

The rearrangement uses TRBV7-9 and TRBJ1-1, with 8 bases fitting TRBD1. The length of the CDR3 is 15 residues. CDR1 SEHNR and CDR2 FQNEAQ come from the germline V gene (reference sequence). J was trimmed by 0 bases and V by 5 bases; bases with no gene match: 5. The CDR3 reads CASSRWTGLNTEAFF. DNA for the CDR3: TGTGCCAGCAGCCGCTGGACAGGGCTGAACACTGAAGCTTTCTTT.

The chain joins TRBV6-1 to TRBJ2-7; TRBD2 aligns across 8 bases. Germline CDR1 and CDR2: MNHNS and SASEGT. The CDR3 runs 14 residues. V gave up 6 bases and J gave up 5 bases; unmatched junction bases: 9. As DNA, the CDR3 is TGTGCCAGCAGCTACCCGGGACTAGGTAACGAGCAGTACTTC. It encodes CASSYPGLGNEQYF.

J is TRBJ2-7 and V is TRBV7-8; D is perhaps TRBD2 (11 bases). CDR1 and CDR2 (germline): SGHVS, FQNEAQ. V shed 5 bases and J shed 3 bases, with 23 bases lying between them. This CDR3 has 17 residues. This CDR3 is CASSPGQGGLAVYEQYF. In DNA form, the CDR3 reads TGTGCCAGCAGCCCCGGACAGGGGGGACTAGCGGTCTACGAGCAGTACTTC.

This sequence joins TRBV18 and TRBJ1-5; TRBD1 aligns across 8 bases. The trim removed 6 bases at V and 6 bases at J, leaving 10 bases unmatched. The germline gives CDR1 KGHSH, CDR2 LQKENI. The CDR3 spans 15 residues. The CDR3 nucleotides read TGTGCCAGCTCCGCACTATCAGGGGGCGGTCAGCCCCAGCATTTT. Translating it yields CASSALSGGGQPQHF.

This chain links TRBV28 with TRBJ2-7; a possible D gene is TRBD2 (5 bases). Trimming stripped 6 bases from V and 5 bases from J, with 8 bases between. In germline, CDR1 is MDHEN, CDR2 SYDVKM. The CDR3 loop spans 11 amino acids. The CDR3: CASREVDEQYF. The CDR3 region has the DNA TGTGCCAGCAGGGAGGTAGACGAGCAGTACTTC.

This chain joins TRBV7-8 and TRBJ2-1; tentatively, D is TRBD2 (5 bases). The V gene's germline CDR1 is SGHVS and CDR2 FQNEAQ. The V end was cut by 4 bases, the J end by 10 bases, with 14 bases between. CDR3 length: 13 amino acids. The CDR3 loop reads CASSSPMREEQFF. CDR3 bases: TGTGCCAGCAGCTCTCCGATGAGGGAGGAGCAGTTCTTC.

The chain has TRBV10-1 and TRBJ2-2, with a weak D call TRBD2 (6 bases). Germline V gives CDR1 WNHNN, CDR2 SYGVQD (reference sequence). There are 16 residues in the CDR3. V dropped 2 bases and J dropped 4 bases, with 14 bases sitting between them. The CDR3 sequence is CASSETAGYGTGELFF. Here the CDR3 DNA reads TGCGCCAGCAGTGAGACGGCGGGATATGGCACCGGGGAGCTGTTTTTT.

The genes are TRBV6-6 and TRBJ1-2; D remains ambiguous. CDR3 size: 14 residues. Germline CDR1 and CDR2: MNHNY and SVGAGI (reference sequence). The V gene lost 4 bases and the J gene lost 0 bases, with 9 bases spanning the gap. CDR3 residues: CASSFVGSNYGYTF. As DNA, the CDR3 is TGTGCCAGCAGTTTCGTCGGTTCTAACTATGGCTACACCTTC.

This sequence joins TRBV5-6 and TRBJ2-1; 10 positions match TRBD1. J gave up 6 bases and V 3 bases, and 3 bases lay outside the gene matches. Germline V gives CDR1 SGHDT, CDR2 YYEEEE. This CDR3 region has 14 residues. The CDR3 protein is CASSSGQGINEQFF. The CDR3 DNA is TGTGCCAGCAGCTCGGGACAGGGGATCAATGAGCAGTTCTTC.

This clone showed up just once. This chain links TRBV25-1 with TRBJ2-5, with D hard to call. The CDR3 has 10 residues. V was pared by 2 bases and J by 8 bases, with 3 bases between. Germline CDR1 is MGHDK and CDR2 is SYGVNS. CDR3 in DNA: TGTGCCAGCAGTGAAATAACCCAGTACTTC. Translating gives CASSEITQYF.